This is a list of T cell receptor beta chains from one sample in a study of CD8 T cells in ankylosing spondylitis. TCRdb independently ran MiXCR on the 5' RACE reads; one entry per CDR3 protein. The sample carries 450,000 to 550,000 distinct CDR3 sequences, about 5% recorded once. Sample: blood, either unsorted or a sorted T cell fraction (not recorded which). Receptors were obtained from a male donor with ankylosing spondylitis. Both conserved end residues are part of each CDR3. D genes are given only for firm matches. Rows give clone size only sometimes, using once, few, many, or a class for an expanded clone.

length: 15
J: TRBJ2-1
D: TRBD2
size: few
V: TRBV5-1
CDR3: CASSFQPSGNNEQFF
DNA: TGCGCCAGCAGCTTCCAGCCTAGCGGTAACAATGAGCAGTTCTTC

length: 14
J: TRBJ2-1
D: -
size: many
V: TRBV28
CDR3: CASSLFSYYNEQFF
DNA: TGTGCCAGCAGTTTATTTAGTTACTACAATGAGCAGTTCTTC

length: 15
J: TRBJ2-3
D: TRBD2
size: many
V: TRBV27
CDR3: CASTLAGGPPDTQYF
DNA: TGTGCCAGCACCCTAGCGGGAGGGCCCCCAGATACGCAGTATTTT

length: 13
J: TRBJ2-7
D: -
size: many
V: TRBV11-2
CDR3: CASSHPGVGEQYF
DNA: TGTGCCAGCAGCCACCCGGGAGTCGGAGAGCAGTACTTC

length: 15
J: TRBJ1-4
D: -
size: many
V: TRBV20-1
CDR3: CSARDRHRVREKLFF
DNA: TGCAGTGCTAGAGATCGGCACAGGGTGAGGGAAAAACTGTTTTTT

length: 16
J: TRBJ2-7
D: TRBD1
size: many
V: TRBV5-1
CDR3: CASRGSTGTGPYEQYF
DNA: TGCGCCAGCAGGGGAAGTACCGGGACAGGTCCATACGAGCAGTACTTC

length: 16
J: TRBJ2-1
D: TRBD2
size: many
V: TRBV5-5
CDR3: CASILVGLAGLGEQFF
DNA: TGTGCCAGCATCCTTGTGGGACTAGCGGGATTGGGAGAGCAGTTCTTC

length: 13
J: TRBJ1-2
D: -
size: many
V: TRBV28
CDR3: CASSSTGYSGYTF
DNA: TGTGCCAGCAGTTCCACAGGTTATTCAGGCTACACCTTC

length: 13
J: TRBJ2-7
D: -
size: many
V: TRBV5-5
CDR3: CASKEGSSYEQYF
DNA: TGTGCCAGCAAGGAGGGGAGCTCCTACGAGCAGTACTTC

length: 12
J: TRBJ1-1
D: -
size: many
V: TRBV7-2
CDR3: CASSHPGTEAFF
DNA: TGTGCCAGCAGTCACCCGGGCACTGAAGCTTTCTTT

length: 15
J: TRBJ1-1
D: TRBD1
size: many
V: TRBV9
CDR3: CASSKGAVMNTEAFF
DNA: TGTGCCAGCAGTAAGGGGGCTGTGATGAACACTGAAGCTTTCTTT

length: 15
J: TRBJ2-7
D: -
size: -
V: TRBV2
CDR3: CASTKEGEIGVEQYF
DNA: TGTGCCAGCACCAAAGAGGGGGAGATTGGGGTCGAGCAGTACTTC

length: 15
J: TRBJ2-1
D: -
size: many
V: TRBV6-5
CDR3: CASSYSATSYNEQFF
DNA: TGTGCCAGCAGTTACTCTGCGACCTCCTACAATGAGCAGTTCTTC

length: 11
J: TRBJ1-1
D: -
size: many
V: TRBV29-1
CDR3: CSVTPALAAFF
DNA: TGCAGCGTGACACCTGCTCTGGCAGCTTTCTTT

length: 16
J: TRBJ1-4
D: TRBD1
size: few
V: TRBV5-1
CDR3: CASSSGDSDRGEKLFF
DNA: TGCGCCAGCAGCTCCGGGGACAGTGATCGGGGTGAAAAACTGTTTTTT